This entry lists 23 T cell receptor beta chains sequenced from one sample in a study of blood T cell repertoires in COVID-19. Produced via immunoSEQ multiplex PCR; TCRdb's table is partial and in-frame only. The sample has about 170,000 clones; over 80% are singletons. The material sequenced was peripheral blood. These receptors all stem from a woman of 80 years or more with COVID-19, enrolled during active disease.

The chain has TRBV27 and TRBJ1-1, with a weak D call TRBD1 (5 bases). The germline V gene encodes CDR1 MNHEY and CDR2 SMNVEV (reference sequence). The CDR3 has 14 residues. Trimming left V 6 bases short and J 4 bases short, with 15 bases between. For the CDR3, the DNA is TGTGCCAGCAGGCAGGGTTCAGTGGGCACTGAAGCTTTCTTT. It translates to CASRQGSVGTEAFF.

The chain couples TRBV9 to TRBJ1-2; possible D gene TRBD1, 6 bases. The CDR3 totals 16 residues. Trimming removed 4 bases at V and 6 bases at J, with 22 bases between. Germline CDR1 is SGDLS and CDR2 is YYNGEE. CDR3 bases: TGTGCCAGCAGCCCGTTGGGTCAGGGGAGTCACAATGGCTACACCTTC. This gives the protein CASSPLGQGSHNGYTF.

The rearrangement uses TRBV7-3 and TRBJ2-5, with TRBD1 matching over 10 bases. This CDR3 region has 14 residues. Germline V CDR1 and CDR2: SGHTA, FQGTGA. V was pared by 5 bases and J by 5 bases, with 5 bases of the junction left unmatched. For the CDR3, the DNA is TGTGCCAGCAGCAACAGGGGACAGGGGGAGACCCAGTACTTC. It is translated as CASSNRGQGETQYF.

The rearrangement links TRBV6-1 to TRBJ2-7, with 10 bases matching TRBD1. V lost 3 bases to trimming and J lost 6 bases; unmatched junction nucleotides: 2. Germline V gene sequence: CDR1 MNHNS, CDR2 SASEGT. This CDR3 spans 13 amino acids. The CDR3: CASSDRDRGEQYF. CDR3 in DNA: TGTGCCAGCAGTGATAGGGACAGGGGCGAGCAGTACTTC.

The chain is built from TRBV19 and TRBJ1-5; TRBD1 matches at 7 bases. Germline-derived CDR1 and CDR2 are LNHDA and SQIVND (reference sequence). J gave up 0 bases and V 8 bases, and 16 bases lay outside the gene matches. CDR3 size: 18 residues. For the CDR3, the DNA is TGTGCCAGTTCTACCTCCAGGGGGAGAGCCGTTAGCAATCAGCCCCAGCATTTT. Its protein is CASSTSRGRAVSNQPQHF. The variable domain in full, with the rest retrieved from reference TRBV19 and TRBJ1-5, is DGGITQSPKYLFRKEGQNVTLSCEQNLNHDAMYWYRQDPGQGLRLIYYSQIVNDFQKGDIAEGYSVSREKKESFPLTVTSAQKNPTAFYLCASSTSRGRAVSNQPQHFGDGTRLSIL.

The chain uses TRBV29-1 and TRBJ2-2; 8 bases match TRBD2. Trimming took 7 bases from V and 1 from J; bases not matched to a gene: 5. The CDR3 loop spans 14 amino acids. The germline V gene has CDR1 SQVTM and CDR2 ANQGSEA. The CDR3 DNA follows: TGCAGCGGCGCGACTAGCGTGAACACCGGGGAGCTGTTTTTT. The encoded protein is CSGATSVNTGELFF.

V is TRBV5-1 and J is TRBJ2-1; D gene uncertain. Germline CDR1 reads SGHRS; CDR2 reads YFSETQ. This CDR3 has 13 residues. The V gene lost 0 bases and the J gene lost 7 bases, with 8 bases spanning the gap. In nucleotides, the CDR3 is TGCGCCAGCAGCTTGGATATACGGAATGAGCAGTTCTTC. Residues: CASSLDIRNEQFF. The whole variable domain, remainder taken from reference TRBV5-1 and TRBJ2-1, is KAGVTQTPRYLIKTRGQQVTLSCSPISGHRSVSWYQQTPGQGLQFLFEYFSETQRNKGNFPGRFSGRQFSNSRSEMNVSTLELGDSALYLCASSLDIRNEQFFGPGTRLTVL.

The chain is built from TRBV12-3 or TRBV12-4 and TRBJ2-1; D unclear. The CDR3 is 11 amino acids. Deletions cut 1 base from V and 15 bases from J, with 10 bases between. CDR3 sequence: CASSLGLSLFF. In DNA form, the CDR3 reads TGTGCCAGCAGTTTAGGACTCTCTTTGTTCTTC.

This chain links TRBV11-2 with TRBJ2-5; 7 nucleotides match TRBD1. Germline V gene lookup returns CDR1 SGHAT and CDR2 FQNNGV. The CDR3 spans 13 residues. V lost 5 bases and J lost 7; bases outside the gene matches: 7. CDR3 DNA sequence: TGTGCCAGCAGCCCCGGACAGGCGGGGACCCAGTACTTC. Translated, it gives CASSPGQAGTQYF. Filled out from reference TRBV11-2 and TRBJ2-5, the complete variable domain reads EAGVAQSPRYKIIEKRQSVAFWCNPISGHATLYWYQQILGQGPKLLIQFQNNGVVDDSQLPKDRFSAERLKGVDSTLKIQPAKLEDSAVYLCASSPGQAGTQYFGPGTRLLVL.

DNA of the CDR3: TGCGCCAGCAGCCCCGGGGACAGGGCTTCACCCCTCCACTTT. Encoded protein: CASSPGDRASPLHF. J is TRBJ1-6 and V is TRBV5-1; 9 bases are a match to TRBD1. Per the germline V gene, CDR1 is SGHRS and CDR2 is YFSETQ. With 4 bases clipped from V and 9 bases from J, the junction kept 5 bases outside the gene matches. This CDR3 has 14 residues.

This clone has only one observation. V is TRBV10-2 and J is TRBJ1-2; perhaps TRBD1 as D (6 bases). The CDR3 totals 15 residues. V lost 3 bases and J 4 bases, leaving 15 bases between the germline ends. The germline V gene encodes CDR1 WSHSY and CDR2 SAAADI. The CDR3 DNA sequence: TGCGCCAGCAGTGAACTGAGGGGGGGAGCCTATGGCTACACCTTC. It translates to CASSELRGGAYGYTF.

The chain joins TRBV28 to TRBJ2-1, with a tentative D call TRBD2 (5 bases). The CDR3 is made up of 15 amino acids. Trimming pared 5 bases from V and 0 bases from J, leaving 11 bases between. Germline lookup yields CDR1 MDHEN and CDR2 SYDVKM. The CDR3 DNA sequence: TGTGCCAGCAGTAGGGAGAGGAGCTCCTACAATGAGCAGTTCTTC. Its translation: CASSRERSSYNEQFF.

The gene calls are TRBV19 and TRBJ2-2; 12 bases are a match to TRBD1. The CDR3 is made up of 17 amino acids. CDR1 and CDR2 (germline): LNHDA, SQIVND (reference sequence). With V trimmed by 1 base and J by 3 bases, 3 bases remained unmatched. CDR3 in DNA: TGTGCCAGTAGTATAGGCGGGACAGGGGGCTACACCGGGGAGCTGTTTTTT. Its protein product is CASSIGGTGGYTGELFF.

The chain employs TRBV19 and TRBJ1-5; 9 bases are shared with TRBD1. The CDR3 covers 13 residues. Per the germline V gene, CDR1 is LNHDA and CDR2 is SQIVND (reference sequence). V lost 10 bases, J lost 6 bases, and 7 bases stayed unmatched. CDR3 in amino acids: CATADRGVQPQHF. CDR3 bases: TGTGCCACCGCGGACAGGGGAGTTCAGCCCCAGCATTTT.

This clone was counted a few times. This chain's CDR3 is CASGGGSPDTQYF. The CDR3 bases are TGTGCCAGCGGGGGCGGGAGTCCGGATACGCAGTATTTT. The chain is built from TRBV12-3 or TRBV12-4 and TRBJ2-3; D is perhaps TRBD2 (7 bases). V was clipped by 8 bases and J by 6 bases, with 15 bases between them. The CDR3 runs to 13 residues.

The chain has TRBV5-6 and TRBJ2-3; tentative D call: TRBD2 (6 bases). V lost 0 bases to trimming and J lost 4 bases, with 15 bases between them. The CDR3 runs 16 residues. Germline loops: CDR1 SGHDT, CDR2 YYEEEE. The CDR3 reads CASSLVTGGEADTQYF. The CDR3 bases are TGTGCCAGCAGCTTGGTTACGGGCGGGGAGGCAGATACGCAGTATTTT.

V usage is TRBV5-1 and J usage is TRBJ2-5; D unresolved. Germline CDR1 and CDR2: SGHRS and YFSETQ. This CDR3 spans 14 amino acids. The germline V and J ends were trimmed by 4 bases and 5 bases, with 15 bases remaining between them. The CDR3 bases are TGCGCCAGCAGCCTCTCAACACCCCCGGAGACCCAGTACTTC. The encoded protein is CASSLSTPPETQYF.

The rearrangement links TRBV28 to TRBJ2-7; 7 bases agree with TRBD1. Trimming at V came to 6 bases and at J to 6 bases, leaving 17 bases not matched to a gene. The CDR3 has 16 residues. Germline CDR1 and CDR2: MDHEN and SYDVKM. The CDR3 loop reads CASSRVGTVIDSEQYF. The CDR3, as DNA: TGTGCCAGCAGCCGCGTCGGGACAGTGATAGATAGCGAGCAGTACTTC.

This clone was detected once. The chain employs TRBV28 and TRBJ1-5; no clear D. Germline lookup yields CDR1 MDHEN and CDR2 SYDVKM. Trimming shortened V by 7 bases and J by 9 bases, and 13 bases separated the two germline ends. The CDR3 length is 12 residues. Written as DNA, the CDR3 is TGTGCCAGCACCTCGACTAAACTGCCCCAGCATTTT. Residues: CASTSTKLPQHF.

The CDR3: CASSEPGGAGNEQFF. CDR3 DNA: TGTGCCAGCAGTGAACCAGGGGGCGCGGGAAATGAGCAGTTCTTC. The rearrangement joins TRBV6-1 to TRBJ2-1; 8 bases are a match to TRBD1. With 2 bases clipped from V and 7 bases from J, the junction kept 7 bases outside the gene matches. From germline, CDR1 is MNHNS and CDR2 SASEGT. This CDR3 comprises 15 residues.

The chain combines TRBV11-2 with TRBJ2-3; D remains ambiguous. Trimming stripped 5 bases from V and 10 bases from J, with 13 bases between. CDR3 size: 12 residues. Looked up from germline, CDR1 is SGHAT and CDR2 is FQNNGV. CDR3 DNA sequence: TGTGCCAGCAGCGGTTCCTCCCCGGCGCAGTATTTT. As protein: CASSGSSPAQYF. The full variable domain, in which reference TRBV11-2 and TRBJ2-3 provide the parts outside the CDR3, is EAGVAQSPRYKIIEKRQSVAFWCNPISGHATLYWYQQILGQGPKLLIQFQNNGVVDDSQLPKDRFSAERLKGVDSTLKIQPAKLEDSAVYLCASSGSSPAQYFGPGTRLTVL.

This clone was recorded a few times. The DNA for the CDR3 is TGTGCCAGCCGAAAGACAGAGAATGAAAAACTGTTTTTT. Its protein product is CASRKTENEKLFF. The chain joins TRBV12-3 or TRBV12-4 to TRBJ1-4; D might be TRBD1 (5 bases). V was trimmed by 8 bases and J by 5 bases, leaving 12 bases between them. The CDR3 length is 13 residues.

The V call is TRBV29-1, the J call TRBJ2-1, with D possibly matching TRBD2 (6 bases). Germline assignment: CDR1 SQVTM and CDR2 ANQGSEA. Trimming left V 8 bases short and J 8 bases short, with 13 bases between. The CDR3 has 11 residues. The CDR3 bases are TGCAGCTTCGGGGGTTCTGATGAGCAGTTCTTC. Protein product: CSFGGSDEQFF.